Listed here are 19 T cell receptor beta chains from one sample, sequenced in a study of T cell repertoires in cytomegalovirus infection. TCRdb reprocessed the reads via MiXCR and lists one record per CDR3 protein. The data show fewer than 1,000,000 distinct CDR3 sequences, 31% seen once. No cognate antigen is known for these TCRs. Here the sequenced sample was cultured CD8+ T cells from PBMCs, taken from culture after CMV antigen stimulation. Receptors were obtained from a human donor in good health (CMV status not recorded). Some clones in this sample may be carry-over from other donors' samples.

The gene calls are TRBV14 and TRBJ2-7; maybe TRBD2 (5 bases). Germline V gives CDR1 SGHDN, CDR2 FVKESK. CDR3 size: 13 residues. V shed 0 bases and J shed 10 bases, with 13 bases lying between them. CDR3 DNA: TGTGCCAGCAGCCAAGATCCGGGGAATCGTCAGTACGTC. This gives the protein CASSQDPGNRQYV.

CDR3 in amino acids: CASSLSGTFAEAFF. The CDR3 DNA sequence: TGTGCCAGCAGTTTGTCCGGGACATTCGCTGAAGCTTTCTTT. The chain employs TRBV27 and TRBJ1-1, with a weak D call TRBD1 (6 bases). V was trimmed by 3 bases and J by 6 bases, leaving 14 bases between them. This CDR3 has 14 amino acids. Germline V CDR1 and CDR2: MNHEY, SMNVEV (reference sequence).

This clonotype has just one count. Its ends do not fully match the called genes, so a read error is possible. This chain connects TRBV27 to TRBJ2-5; 9 nucleotides match TRBD2. Germline V lookup: CDR1 MNHEY, CDR2 SMNVEV (reference sequence). CDR3 length: 13 amino acids. The CDR3 loop reads CVSGGFGQETQYF. DNA of the CDR3: TGTGTCAGCGGGGGGTTCGGCCAAGAGACCCAGTACTTC.

On this clonotype: This may be a read error: a much more frequent sequence differs by one nucleotide. V is TRBV7-9 and J is TRBJ2-1; D is possibly TRBD2 (7 bases). Germline V gene lookup returns CDR1 SEHNR and CDR2 FQNEAQ (reference sequence). The CDR3 loop spans 16 amino acids. V was shortened by 5 bases and J by 8 bases, with 22 bases between the two germline ends. CDR3: CASSPRLTGGHYEQFF. In DNA, the CDR3 is TGTGCCAGCAGCCCACGACTAACGGGGGGCCATTATGAGCAGTTCTTC.

This sequence joins TRBV2 and TRBJ2-1; a weak D match, TRBD2 (5 bases). The germline gives CDR1 SNHLY, CDR2 FYNNEI. The length of the CDR3 is 15 residues. Trimming removed 5 bases from V and 4 bases from J, with 15 bases in between. The CDR3 sequence is CASSTDPWTYNEQFF. The CDR3 DNA follows: TGTGCCAGCAGTACCGACCCGTGGACTTACAATGAGCAGTTCTTC.

J is TRBJ2-1 and V is TRBV6-6; TRBD2 agrees at 9 bases. Germline V gene lookup returns CDR1 MNHNY and CDR2 SVGAGI (reference sequence). Unmatched junction bases numbered 15, after V lost 10 bases and J lost 8 bases. There are 15 residues in the CDR3. CDR3 amino acids: CATGPELAGWDEQFF. DNA for the CDR3: TGTGCCACGGGTCCGGAGCTAGCGGGGTGGGATGAGCAGTTCTTC.

This clonotype turned up a few times. The V and J genes are TRBV7-6 and TRBJ2-1; 7 nucleotides line up with TRBD1. Trimming cost V 0 bases and J 4 bases; bases outside gene matches: 12. Per the germline V gene, CDR1 is SGHVS and CDR2 is FNYEAQ. The CDR3 has 18 amino acids. CDR3 amino acids: CASSLAPQPGQRYNEQFF. The DNA for the CDR3 is TGTGCCAGCAGCTTAGCCCCACAACCGGGACAGCGGTACAATGAGCAGTTCTTC.

This clonotype was counted many times. The chain carries TRBV7-8 and TRBJ2-5; 10 bases match TRBD1. The CDR3 length is 15 residues. The V gene end was trimmed by 5 bases and the J gene end by 3 bases; junction bases not matched to a gene: 6. The germline V gene encodes CDR1 SGHVS and CDR2 FQNEAQ. In DNA, the CDR3 is TGTGCCAGCAGCCTGGGACAGGGGATTAAAGAGACCCAGTACTTC. Translated: CASSLGQGIKETQYF.

This chain connects TRBV28 to TRBJ1-5; D might be TRBD1 (5 bases). V was pared by 3 bases and J by 3 bases, with 15 bases between. This CDR3 is built from 16 residues. The germline gives CDR1 MDHEN, CDR2 SYDVKM. CDR3 sequence: CASSFVTYGANQPQHF. The CDR3 DNA sequence: TGTGCCAGCAGTTTCGTGACTTACGGGGCCAATCAGCCCCAGCATTTT.

The chain recombines TRBV27 with TRBJ2-7; no clear D. Trimming took off 8 bases at V and 3 bases at J, with 14 bases between the two ends. Germline V lookup: CDR1 MNHEY, CDR2 SMNVEV (reference sequence). CDR3 length: 13 residues. CDR3 DNA sequence: TGTGCCAGCCACCCCTCCGGCAGCTACGAGCAGTACGTC. Amino acid sequence: CASHPSGSYEQYV.

This clonotype is a singleton in its sample. The rearrangement links TRBV19 to TRBJ1-2; D perhaps matches TRBD1 (6 bases). CDR1 and CDR2 (germline): LNHDA, SQIVND (reference sequence). With 7 bases removed from V and 4 bases from J, the gap between germline ends came to 10 bases. The CDR3 runs to 12 residues. DNA for the CDR3: TGTGCCAGTAACATGGACAGCTATGGCTACACCTTC. Residues: CASNMDSYGYTF. Full variable domain (rest looked up from reference TRBV19 and TRBJ1-2): DGGITQSPKYLFRKEGQNVTLSCEQNLNHDAMYWYRQDPGQGLRLIYYSQIVNDFQKGDIAEGYSVSREKKESFPLTVTSAQKNPTAFYLCASNMDSYGYTFGSGTRLTVV.

There are many counts of this clonotype. J is TRBJ1-1 and V is TRBV7-2, with a weak D call TRBD1 (5 bases). Germline V lookup: CDR1 SGHTA, CDR2 FQGNSA. The CDR3 has 15 residues. The V end was cut by 2 bases, the J end by 3 bases, with 13 bases between. The CDR3, as DNA: TGTGCCAGCAGCTTAAGGGGCAATCCCTACACTGAAGCTTTCTTT. Translation: CASSLRGNPYTEAFF.

This clonotype has more than one count but fewer than ten. An end of the junction does not agree with germline; a read error may underlie this. The V gene is TRBV7-6, the J gene TRBJ2-1; 9 bases align to TRBD1. Germline V gives CDR1 SGHVS, CDR2 FNYEAQ. This CDR3 region has 14 residues. CDR3 loop: CASSSGTGNNEQFF. DNA of the CDR3: TGTGCTAGCAGCTCCGGGACAGGGAACAATGAGCAGTTCTTC.

CDR3 bases: TGTGCCAGCAGCGTCGAAGGGACAGGCCTATACAATGAGCAGTTCTTC. It codes for CASSVEGTGLYNEQFF. J is TRBJ2-1 and V is TRBV9, with TRBD1 matching over 8 bases. This CDR3 is 16 amino acids long. V trimming: 2 bases; J trimming: 4 bases; junction bases outside the gene matches: 8. Germline V CDR1 and CDR2: SGDLS, YYNGEE.

The chain joins TRBV27 to TRBJ2-7; D might be TRBD2 (6 bases). The CDR3 spans 20 residues. Between the trimmed V and J ends, which lost 2 bases and 1 base, there was a span of 27 bases. The germline gives CDR1 MNHEY, CDR2 SMNVEV (reference sequence). The CDR3 sequence is CASSLEDPGTGAWISYEQYF. CDR3 nucleotide sequence: TGTGCCAGCAGTTTAGAGGACCCCGGGACTGGGGCCTGGATTTCCTACGAGCAGTACTTC.

This chain uses TRBV28 with TRBJ2-6; weak D call: TRBD1 (7 bases). CDR1 and CDR2 (germline): MDHEN, SYDVKM. V dropped 6 bases and J dropped 2 bases, with 17 bases sitting between them. The CDR3 is 17 residues long. As DNA, the CDR3 is TGTGCCAGCAGCCCGACAGGGAGGCCTCCTGGGGCCAACGTCCTGACTTTC. Its protein is CASSPTGRPPGANVLTF. Full variable domain (remainder filled in from reference TRBV28 and TRBJ2-6): DVKVTQSSRYLVKRTGEKVFLECVQDMDHENMFWYRQDPGLGLRLIYFSYDVKMKEKGDIPEGYSVSREKKERFSLILESASTNQTSMYLCASSPTGRPPGANVLTFGAGSRLTVL.

Many counts were recorded for this clonotype. The V gene is TRBV11-2, the J gene TRBJ2-7, with D perhaps TRBD1 (6 bases). Trimming pared 2 bases from V and 1 base from J, leaving 15 bases between. CDR1 is SGHAT, CDR2 FQNNGV, per germline. The CDR3 loop spans 16 amino acids. CDR3 in amino acids: CASSLRGQGLSYEQYV. As DNA, the CDR3 is TGTGCCAGCAGCTTAAGGGGTCAGGGGTTATCCTACGAGCAGTACGTC.

This chain uses TRBV7-8 with TRBJ2-5; D call uncertain. CDR3 length equals 13 residues. Germline-derived CDR1 and CDR2 are SGHVS and FQNEAQ. Between the trimmed V and J ends, which lost 3 bases and 4 bases, there was a span of 9 bases. The CDR3 DNA reads TGTGCCAGCAGCTTTAAACCACGAGAGACCCAGTACTTC. Its translation: CASSFKPRETQYF.

The chain's CDR3 is CASSWDSQNTEAFF. The CDR3 DNA follows: TGTGCCAGCAGTTGGGACAGTCAGAACACTGAAGCTTTCTTT. The gene calls are TRBV6-2 or TRBV6-3 and TRBJ1-1; TRBD1 agrees at 7 bases. The trim removed 4 bases at V and 1 base at J, leaving 3 bases unmatched. Germline CDR1 and CDR2: MNHEY and SVGEGT. The length of the CDR3 is 14 residues.